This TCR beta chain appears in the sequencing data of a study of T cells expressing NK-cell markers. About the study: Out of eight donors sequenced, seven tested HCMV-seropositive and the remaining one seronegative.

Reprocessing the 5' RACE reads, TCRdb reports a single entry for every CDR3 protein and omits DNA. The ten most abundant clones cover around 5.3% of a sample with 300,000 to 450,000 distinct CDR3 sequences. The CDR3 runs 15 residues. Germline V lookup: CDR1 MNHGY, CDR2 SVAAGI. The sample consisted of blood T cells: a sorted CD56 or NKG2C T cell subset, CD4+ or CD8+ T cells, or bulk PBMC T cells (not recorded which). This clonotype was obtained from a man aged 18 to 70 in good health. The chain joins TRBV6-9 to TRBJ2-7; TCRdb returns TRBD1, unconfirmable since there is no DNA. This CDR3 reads CASRTGTGISYEQYF.